The 26 T cell receptor beta chains in this list originate from one sample, sequenced in a study of CD8 T cell repertoires and HIV-1 epitope variants. Assay used: immunoSEQ multiplex PCR; TCRdb lists only in-frame clones, some missing. The sample has thousands of clones; about two thirds are singletons. These TCRs are of unknown antigen specificity. Sequencing was performed on cultured CD8+ T cells derived from PBMCs. The origin of the receptors is a male donor with HIV.

The V and J genes are TRBV6-1 and TRBJ1-2; a weak D match, TRBD1 (5 bases). This CDR3 has 15 amino acids. The V and J ends lost 2 bases and 0 bases respectively, with 10 bases between them. The germline V gene has CDR1 MNHNS and CDR2 SASEGT. The CDR3 nucleotides are TGTGCCAGCAGTGAATTAGGCAGGGCTAACTATGGCTACACCTTC. Amino acids: CASSELGRANYGYTF.

The chain uses TRBV6-1 and TRBJ2-6; 7 bases line up with TRBD1. Trimming took 2 bases from V and 0 from J; bases not matched to a gene: 1. The CDR3 totals 16 residues. Germline CDR1 is MNHNS and CDR2 is SASEGT. CDR3 DNA sequence: TGTGCCAGCAGTGAATCAGGGGGCTCTGGGGCCAACGTCCTGACTTTC. Translation: CASSESGGSGANVLTF.

This chain connects TRBV19 to TRBJ2-2, with 7 positions matching TRBD1. Trimming cost V 1 base and J 8 bases; bases outside gene matches: 10. CDR1 and CDR2 from the germline V gene are LNHDA and SQIVND (reference sequence). The CDR3 spans 16 residues. The CDR3: CASSIVRQGRSGELFF. CDR3 coding DNA: TGTGCCAGTAGTATAGTCCGACAGGGTCGTTCGGGGGAGCTGTTTTTT. Full variable domain (rest looked up from reference TRBV19 and TRBJ2-2): DGGITQSPKYLFRKEGQNVTLSCEQNLNHDAMYWYRQDPGQGLRLIYYSQIVNDFQKGDIAEGYSVSREKKESFPLTVTSAQKNPTAFYLCASSIVRQGRSGELFFGEGSRLTVL.

This CDR3 reads CASSAGTGVSYNSPLHF. DNA for the CDR3: TGTGCCAGCAGCGCCGGGACAGGGGTTTCCTATAATTCACCCCTCCACTTT. This chain connects TRBV5-4 to TRBJ1-6, with TRBD1 matching over 10 bases. The CDR3 runs 17 residues. The ends lost 4 bases at V and 1 base at J; junction bases unmatched: 5. Germline V gene data show CDR1 as SGHNT and CDR2 as YYREEE (reference sequence).

The chain couples TRBV15 to TRBJ1-3; D uncertain. CDR3 size: 14 residues. Germline CDR1 reads LNHNV; CDR2 reads YYDKDF (reference sequence). V lost 3 bases and J 0 bases, leaving 6 bases between the germline ends. The chain's CDR3 is CATSRDLSGNTIYF. CDR3 sequence (DNA): TGTGCCACCAGCAGGGACCTCTCTGGAAACACCATATATTTT.

V gene TRBV7-9 combines with J gene TRBJ2-1, with 9 bases matching TRBD1. Germline loops: CDR1 SEHNR, CDR2 FQNEAQ (reference sequence). V gave up 0 bases and J gave up 0 bases; unmatched junction bases: 0. The CDR3 covers 16 residues. The CDR3 region is CASSLAGQGSYNEQFF. The CDR3 DNA reads as TGTGCCAGCAGCTTAGCGGGACAGGGCTCCTACAATGAGCAGTTCTTC.

The CDR3 DNA reads TGCGCCAGCAGCCATGGACAGGGGAACACTGAAGCTTTCTTT. Translation gives CASSHGQGNTEAFF. V and J are TRBV4-1 and TRBJ1-1; 8 nucleotides agree with TRBD1. V dropped 3 bases and J dropped 1; count of bases not matched to a gene: 1. The CDR3 length is 14 residues. The germline V gene encodes CDR1 MGHRA and CDR2 YSYEKL.

The chain carries TRBV16 and TRBJ1-5; possibly TRBD1 for D (6 bases). Trimming removed 1 base from V and 0 bases from J, with 25 bases in between. The CDR3 is 21 amino acids. The germline V gene encodes CDR1 KGHSY and CDR2 FQNENV. This chain's CDR3 is CASSQLQPGTGTWTSNQPQHF. Written as DNA, the CDR3 is TGTGCCAGCAGCCAATTGCAGCCCGGTACCGGGACATGGACTAGCAATCAGCCCCAGCATTTT.

The chain employs TRBV5-6 and TRBJ1-2, with D unclear. Trimming stripped 1 base from V and 1 base from J, with 14 bases between. CDR1 is SGHDT and CDR2 is YYEEEE in the germline V gene. The CDR3 is made up of 16 amino acids. The CDR3 spells CASSLYPQDINYGYTF. CDR3 nucleotides: TGTGCCAGCAGCTTGTACCCCCAGGATATTAACTATGGCTACACCTTC.

Notes on this clone: One end of the junction fails to match germline, which may point to a read error. J is TRBJ2-7 and V is TRBV28; D unresolved. CDR1 and CDR2 from the germline V gene are MDHEN and SYDVKM. The CDR3 extends over 13 amino acids. CDR3 DNA: TGTGCCAGCAGTTTGGGCAGAACCTACGGGCAGTACTTC. As protein: CASSLGRTYGQYF.

This chain links TRBV6-1 with TRBJ2-7; the D gene is possibly TRBD1 (6 bases). V lost 4 bases to trimming and J lost 2 bases, with 9 bases between them. The CDR3 is 13 residues long. Germline CDR1 is MNHNS and CDR2 is SASEGT. CDR3 residues: CASSARGTYEQYF. The CDR3 nucleotides read TGTGCCAGCAGTGCAAGGGGGACCTACGAGCAGTACTTC.

This chain links TRBV19 with TRBJ2-1; 7 bases map to TRBD2. J was trimmed by 2 bases and V by 7 bases; bases with no gene match: 8. Germline V gene lookup returns CDR1 LNHDA and CDR2 SQIVND (reference sequence). The CDR3 sequence is 15 residues long. The CDR3 protein is CASTMGGSTYNEQFF. CDR3 bases: TGTGCCAGTACCATGGGGGGGAGTACCTACAATGAGCAGTTCTTC.

The genes are TRBV14 and TRBJ2-3, with 10 bases aligning to TRBD2. The germline gives CDR1 SGHDN, CDR2 FVKESK. This CDR3 is 14 amino acids long. V lost 4 bases, J lost 4 bases, and 2 bases stayed unmatched. The DNA of the CDR3 is TGTGCCAGCAGCCTAGCGGGAGGCCCAGATACGCAGTATTTT. Encoded protein: CASSLAGGPDTQYF.

The chain joins TRBV7-2 to TRBJ2-1; tentative D call: TRBD2 (5 bases). Trimming took 5 bases from V and 7 from J, leaving 15 bases between them. Germline V gene sequence: CDR1 SGHTA, CDR2 FQGNSA. The CDR3 loop spans 14 amino acids. The CDR3 DNA is TGTGCCAGCAGCAGCTTAGGCGGGTTTAATGAGCAGTTCTTC. Translating gives CASSSLGGFNEQFF.

This chain links TRBV7-9 with TRBJ2-7; unclear D gene. The germline V gene has CDR1 SEHNR and CDR2 FQNEAQ (reference sequence). Trimming stripped 6 bases from V and 2 bases from J, with 11 bases between. This CDR3 is built from 13 residues. For the CDR3, the DNA is TGTGCCAGCAGACTGGACGGTACCTACGAGCAGTACTTC. Residues: CASRLDGTYEQYF.

The genes are TRBV25-1 and TRBJ2-7, with TRBD1 matching 7 bases. The junction had 15 bases not matched to a gene; V was cut back by 5 bases and J by 2 bases. Looked up from germline, CDR1 is MGHDK and CDR2 is SYGVNS. This CDR3 contains 17 residues. CDR3 bases: TGTGCCAGCAGTCCGACCGTAGGATTGGGACAGCCCTACGAGCAGTACTTC. Its translation is CASSPTVGLGQPYEQYF.

The J gene is TRBJ2-7, the V gene TRBV7-2; unclear D gene. This CDR3 region has 13 residues. Per the germline V gene, CDR1 is SGHTA and CDR2 is FQGNSA. V lost 7 bases and J lost 2, with 12 bases in between. CDR3 protein: CASTNYRTYEQYF. The CDR3 nucleotides read TGTGCCAGCACCAACTACAGAACCTACGAGCAGTACTTC.

This rearrangement joins TRBV5-4 to TRBJ2-7, with 7 bases fitting TRBD1. Germline lookup yields CDR1 SGHNT and CDR2 YYREEE (reference sequence). The junction had 4 bases not matched to a gene; V was cut back by 0 bases and J by 4 bases. The length of the CDR3 is 14 residues. CDR3 nucleotide sequence: TGTGCCAGCAGCTTGGAGGGGGCAGGGTACGAGCAGTACTTC. Translated: CASSLEGAGYEQYF.

V and J are TRBV14 and TRBJ2-6; D perhaps matches TRBD2 (5 bases). Between the trimmed V and J ends, which lost 0 bases and 2 bases, there was a span of 14 bases. This CDR3 is built from 18 residues. Germline V lookup: CDR1 SGHDN, CDR2 FVKESK. The CDR3 is CASSQETGRSAGANVLTF. DNA of the CDR3: TGTGCCAGCAGCCAAGAAACGGGGAGATCGGCTGGGGCCAACGTCCTGACTTTC.

The chain carries TRBV5-8 and TRBJ1-3, with D possibly matching TRBD1 (6 bases). V was shortened by 2 bases and J by 0 bases, with 12 bases between the two germline ends. CDR1 is SGHTS, CDR2 YDEGEE, per germline. This CDR3 contains 16 residues. As DNA, the CDR3 is TGTGCCAGCAGCTTTACGGAGGACAGCTCTGGAAACACCATATATTTT. This translates into CASSFTEDSSGNTIYF.

The rearrangement joins TRBV27 to TRBJ2-3; D is possibly TRBD1 or TRBD2 (5 bases each). Germline CDR1 and CDR2: MNHEY and SMNVEV (reference sequence). V was clipped by 7 bases and J by 3 bases, with 17 bases between them. The CDR3 covers 15 residues. The CDR3 DNA sequence: TGTGCCAGCACCGCAAGGGAGAAGGGGACAGATACGCAGTATTTT. This gives the protein CASTAREKGTDTQYF.

The V gene is TRBV19, the J gene TRBJ1-2, with D possibly TRBD1 on 5 matching bases. Germline V gives CDR1 LNHDA, CDR2 SQIVND (reference sequence). The CDR3 runs to 13 residues. Trimming took 3 bases from V and 4 from J, leaving 9 bases between them. The CDR3 spells CASSIGGFYGYTF. The DNA of the CDR3 is TGTGCCAGTAGTATCGGGGGGTTCTATGGCTACACCTTC.

The chain couples TRBV7-6 to TRBJ2-7; D might be TRBD1 (6 bases). Germline CDR1 reads SGHVS; CDR2 reads FNYEAQ. V lost 0 bases to trimming and J lost 5 bases, with 17 bases between them. This CDR3 contains 16 residues. This chain's CDR3 is CASSLALGVSGDEQYF. CDR3 nucleotide sequence: TGTGCCAGCAGCTTAGCGCTAGGGGTTTCAGGGGACGAGCAGTACTTC.

This clone was recorded only once. The chain uses TRBV9 and TRBJ2-7; D possibly uses TRBD1 or TRBD2 (5 bases each). The CDR3 is made up of 13 amino acids. The V gene's germline CDR1 is SGDLS and CDR2 YYNGEE. The V end was cut by 4 bases, the J end by 2 bases, with 10 bases between. The CDR3 loop is CASSSGTAYEQYF. CDR3 in DNA: TGTGCCAGCAGCTCAGGGACCGCCTACGAGCAGTACTTC.

V gene TRBV28 combines with J gene TRBJ2-7; 7 bases fit TRBD1. CDR1 and CDR2 (germline): MDHEN, SYDVKM. V gave up 2 bases and J gave up 3 bases; unmatched junction bases: 1. There are 13 residues in the CDR3. CDR3 bases: TGTGCCAGCAGTTTACAGGGGGACTACGAGCAGTACTTC. This translates into CASSLQGDYEQYF.

This chain connects TRBV6-4 to TRBJ1-2, with D possibly matching TRBD1 (6 bases). Per germline, CDR1 MRHNA and CDR2 SNTAGT. The CDR3 runs to 16 residues. The V end lost 6 bases, the J end lost 0 bases, and 17 bases lay between the germline ends. The CDR3 sequence: CASSPLGGQTNYGYTF. Here the CDR3 DNA reads TGTGCCAGCAGCCCCCTCGGGGGCCAGACTAACTATGGCTACACCTTC.